This T cell receptor (beta chain) was retrieved from a study of blood T cells in healthy people across ages. CDR3 length equals 17 residues. CDR1 and CDR2 from the germline V gene are SGHRS and YFSETQ. About this clonotype: Antigen: not known. A read error may account for a junction end that differs from germline.

The second PCR ran roughly 6 to 11 cycles with a sample-barcoded 5' primer and J-beta primers. A template-switch adaptor that had 12 random nucleotides put a tag on each cDNA molecule. CDR3-containing paired-end reads numbering at least 2.5 million came from each sample. TCRdb passed the 5' RACE reads through MiXCR, listing each CDR3 protein once. Of 1.5 million to 2 million distinct CDR3 sequences listed, around 48% are singletons. Notes on the study in general: Higher diversity and more naive CD4+ cells were features of long-lived donors, compared to aged donors.

Sequencing was performed on blood. The sequence derives from a woman aged 40 to 50 in good health. The V and J genes are TRBV5-1 and TRBJ2-3; 9 bases match TRBD2. CDR3 region: CASSLSIAGEITDAQYF. The CDR3 DNA is TGCGCCAGCAGCTTATCGATAGCGGGGGAGATCACAGATGCGCAGTATTTT. Full variable domain (rest looked up from reference TRBV5-1 and TRBJ2-3): KAGVTQTPRYLIKTRGQQVTLSCSPISGHRSVSWYQQTPGQGLQFLFEYFSETQRNKGNFPGRFSGRQFSNSRSEMNVSTLELGDSALYLCASSLSIAGEITDAQYFGPGTRLTVL.